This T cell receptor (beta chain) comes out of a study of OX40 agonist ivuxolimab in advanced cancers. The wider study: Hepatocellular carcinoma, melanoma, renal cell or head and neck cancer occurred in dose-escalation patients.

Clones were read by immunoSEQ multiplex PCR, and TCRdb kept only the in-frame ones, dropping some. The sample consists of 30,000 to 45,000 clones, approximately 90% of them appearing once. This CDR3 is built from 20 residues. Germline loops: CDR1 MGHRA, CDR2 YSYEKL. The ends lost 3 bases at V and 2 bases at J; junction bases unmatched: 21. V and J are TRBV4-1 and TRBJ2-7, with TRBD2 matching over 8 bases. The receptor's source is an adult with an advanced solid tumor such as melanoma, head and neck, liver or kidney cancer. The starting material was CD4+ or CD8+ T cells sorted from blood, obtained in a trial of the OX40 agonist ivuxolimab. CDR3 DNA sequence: TGCGCCAGCAGCCACCAGATGTTCATAAATGGACGCGGGAGGACCTACGAGCAGTACTTC. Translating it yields CASSHQMFINGRGRTYEQYF.